Shown below are 17 T cell receptor beta chains from a single sample sequenced in a study of OX40 agonist ivuxolimab in advanced cancers. The table came from immunoSEQ multiplex PCR; TCRdb's copy has only in-frame clones and leaves some out. The sample records some 95,000 clones, approximately 90% being singletons. Sequences were derived from CD4+ or CD8+ T cells sorted from blood, sampled in a trial of the OX40 agonist ivuxolimab. The receptors stem from an adult with an advanced solid tumor such as melanoma, head and neck, liver or kidney cancer.

The chain has TRBV27 and TRBJ2-3; D gene uncertain. The CDR3 covers 17 residues. CDR1 is MNHEY, CDR2 SMNVEV, per germline (reference sequence). Trimming removed 6 bases from V and 0 bases from J, with 19 bases in between. The CDR3 DNA is TGTGCCAGCAGCCCGCTCTTGGGATATCAAAGCACAGATACGCAGTATTTT. It translates to CASSPLLGYQSTDTQYF.

Worth noting for this clone: At one boundary the junction diverges from the germline segment, which might be a read error. The gene calls are TRBV10-3 and TRBJ1-1, with no clear D. The length of the CDR3 is 13 residues. Germline V gives CDR1 ENHRY, CDR2 SYGVKD. CDR3 amino acids: CASSYMAGTEAFF. CDR3 in DNA: TGTGCCAGCAGTTACATGGCAGGCACTGAAGCTTTCTTT.

This chain uses TRBV7-8 with TRBJ1-1; possibly TRBD1 for D (5 bases). V lost 0 bases and J lost 3, with 8 bases in between. Germline CDR1 is SGHVS and CDR2 is FQNEAQ. This CDR3 contains 14 residues. Written as DNA, the CDR3 is TGTGCCAGCAGCTTAGCGTTGGGGGACACTGAAGCTTTCTTT. It encodes CASSLALGDTEAFF.

The chain recombines TRBV11-3 with TRBJ2-7; unclear D gene. The CDR3 extends over 13 amino acids. Germline V gene sequence: CDR1 SGHNT, CDR2 YENEEA. V lost 3 bases, J lost 3 bases, and 9 bases lay in between. The CDR3 DNA reads TGTGCCAGCAGCTTTGGGGATGGCTACGAGCAGTACTTC. Translated: CASSFGDGYEQYF.

This chain links TRBV6-1 with TRBJ1-2, with 11 bases identical to TRBD1. Germline V gives CDR1 MNHNS, CDR2 SASEGT. V gave up 6 bases and J gave up 9 bases; unmatched junction bases: 6. The CDR3 spans 13 residues. The DNA of the CDR3 is TGTGCCAGCAGCGCGGGACAGGGGGATCGCTACACCTTC. The encoded protein is CASSAGQGDRYTF.

This chain connects TRBV10-2 to TRBJ2-3; 8 bases are shared with TRBD2. With V trimmed by 8 bases and J by 0 bases, 4 bases remained unmatched. This CDR3 is 14 amino acids long. Germline V CDR1 and CDR2: WSHSY, SAAADI. The CDR3 DNA is TGCGCCAGCCAGCGGGGGCCGAGCACAGATACGCAGTATTTT. Translated, it gives CASQRGPSTDTQYF.

Turning to this clone: The same CDR3 arises from other DNA sequences in this sample as well. The gene calls are TRBV2 and TRBJ2-4, with 7 bases aligning to TRBD1. The V segment lost 1 base and the J segment 0 bases; nucleotides outside the gene matches: 3. The CDR3 runs 16 residues. Germline CDR1 and CDR2: SNHLY and FYNNEI. The CDR3 nucleotides read TGTGCCAGCAGTGAAGTGGGGACAGTAGCCAAAAACATTCAGTACTTC. Its translation: CASSEVGTVAKNIQYF.

The chain is built from TRBV2 and TRBJ2-7, with D tentatively TRBD2 (5 bases). This CDR3 has 13 amino acids. CDR1 SNHLY and CDR2 FYNNEI come from the germline V gene. Deletions cut 9 bases from V and 2 bases from J, with 14 bases between. The CDR3 sequence: CASLTDGTYEQYF. CDR3 sequence (DNA): TGTGCCAGTCTAACGGACGGGACCTACGAGCAGTACTTC.

The gene calls are TRBV6-1 and TRBJ2-5, with 8 positions matching TRBD2. The CDR3 runs to 15 residues. V trimming: 1 base; J trimming: 2 bases; junction bases outside the gene matches: 3. In germline, CDR1 is MNHNS, CDR2 SASEGT. DNA for the CDR3: TGTGCCAGCAGTGAAGGCGGGGGGCGTCAAGAGACCCAGTACTTC. Its translation: CASSEGGGRQETQYF.

This chain connects TRBV18 to TRBJ1-2, with a weak D call TRBD1 (5 bases). CDR1 and CDR2 from the germline V gene are KGHSH and LQKENI. The CDR3 extends over 15 amino acids. The germline V and J ends were trimmed by 3 bases and 0 bases, with 11 bases remaining between them. The CDR3, as DNA: TGTGCCAGCTCACCTGGGGACCCCGCTAACTATGGCTACACCTTC. Translated: CASSPGDPANYGYTF. Complete variable domain (other parts from reference TRBV18 and TRBJ1-2): NAGVMQNPRHLVRRRGQEARLRCSPMKGHSHVYWYRQLPEEGLKFMVYLQKENIIDESGMPKERFSAEFPKEGPSILRIQQVVRGDSAAYFCASSPGDPANYGYTFGSGTRLTVV.

V gene TRBV11-1 combines with J gene TRBJ2-3; 9 positions match TRBD1. Unmatched junction bases numbered 14, after V lost 5 bases and J lost 11 bases. The CDR3 totals 15 residues. Germline-derived CDR1 and CDR2 are SGHAT and FQDESV (reference sequence). The CDR3 DNA sequence: TGTGCCAGCAGCCCCTACAGGGGGCCCAACCTGCGGCAGTATTTT. It translates to CASSPYRGPNLRQYF.

The chain carries TRBV5-1 and TRBJ1-3; tentatively, D is TRBD1 (5 bases). Trimming shortened V by 4 bases and J by 2 bases, and 10 bases separated the two germline ends. The germline V gene has CDR1 SGHRS and CDR2 YFSETQ. This CDR3 has 14 amino acids. This CDR3 is CASSAGQTGNTIYF. CDR3 DNA: TGCGCCAGCAGCGCCGGACAAACTGGAAACACCATATATTTT.

The chain uses TRBV5-1 and TRBJ2-7, with D tentatively TRBD1 or TRBD2 (5 bases each). The germline gives CDR1 SGHRS, CDR2 YFSETQ. Trimming left V 0 bases short and J 2 bases short, with 9 bases between. The CDR3 spans 14 residues. DNA for the CDR3: TGCGCCAGCAGCTTGGAGGGGACCACCTACGAGCAGTACTTC. This codes for CASSLEGTTYEQYF.

The V and J genes are TRBV5-1 and TRBJ1-1; D not resolved. Looked up from germline, CDR1 is SGHRS and CDR2 is YFSETQ. The V end lost 3 bases, the J end lost 1 base, and 13 bases lay between the germline ends. CDR3 size: 15 residues. CDR3 coding DNA: TGCGCCAGCAGCTCGGTTAAAGACGGGAACACTGAAGCTTTCTTT. Amino acid sequence: CASSSVKDGNTEAFF.

The chain joins TRBV9 to TRBJ2-1; D is undetermined. The CDR3 consists of 13 residues. The V gene's germline CDR1 is SGDLS and CDR2 YYNGEE. V lost 0 bases, J lost 4 bases, and 5 bases lay in between. In DNA, the CDR3 is TGTGCCAGCAGCGTAGAACCTTACAATGAGCAGTTCTTC. Its protein product is CASSVEPYNEQFF.

The chain combines TRBV5-1 with TRBJ1-1; D is unclear. Trimming removed 1 base at V and 1 base at J, with 11 bases between. The CDR3 runs 15 residues. The germline CDR1 and CDR2 sequences are SGHRS and YFSETQ. The CDR3 DNA follows: TGCGCCAGCAGCTTGATTTCGTGGGGGAACACTGAAGCTTTCTTT. This encodes CASSLISWGNTEAFF.

The rearrangement links TRBV7-8 to TRBJ2-7; either TRBD1 or TRBD2 may supply D (5 bases each). Germline CDR1 reads SGHVS; CDR2 reads FQNEAQ. The CDR3 sequence is 14 residues long. Trimming took 5 bases from V and 2 from J, leaving 13 bases between them. The CDR3 DNA is TGTGCCAGCAGCCCCGACAGCGGCACCTACGAGCAGTACTTC. This gives the protein CASSPDSGTYEQYF.